Listed here are 20 T cell receptor beta chains from one sample, sequenced in a study of shared clonotypes between healthy human individuals. Clones were sequenced by immunoSEQ multiplex PCR, and TCRdb holds only the in-frame ones, with some missing. The sample holds 550,000 to 600,000 clones; about 98% are singletons and the top ten take approximately 0.3%. Naive CD8 cells comprised CD45RO-negative, CCR7-positively selected cells, excluding terminally differentiated effector memory CD45RA+ cells. Sequencing was performed on naive CD8+ T cells sorted from blood. The receptors come from a young man in good health.

CDR3: CASRTSAGGGEQYF. The CDR3 DNA follows: TGTGCCAGTAGAACTTCAGCGGGAGGGGGGGAGCAGTACTTC. V and J are TRBV4-2 and TRBJ2-7, with 10 bases that match TRBD2. CDR1 and CDR2 from the germline V gene are LGHNA and YNFKEQ. The CDR3 covers 14 residues. V lost 9 bases to trimming and J lost 7 bases; unmatched junction nucleotides: 12.

The V call is TRBV5-4, the J call TRBJ1-1, with D tentatively TRBD1 (6 bases). This CDR3 region has 17 residues. V lost 0 bases, J lost 0 bases, and 15 bases lay in between. The germline V gene has CDR1 SGHNT and CDR2 YYREEE (reference sequence). This CDR3 is CASSLGPGVHLNTEAFF. DNA of the CDR3: TGTGCCAGCAGCTTGGGCCCAGGGGTGCACTTGAACACTGAAGCTTTCTTT.

This chain joins TRBV7-9 and TRBJ2-2; D gene uncertain. Germline V lookup: CDR1 SEHNR, CDR2 FQNEAQ (reference sequence). V shed 5 bases and J shed 10 bases, with 11 bases lying between them. The CDR3 has 12 residues. The CDR3 sequence is CASSPLSSELFF. The CDR3 DNA reads TGTGCCAGCAGCCCTTTGTCGTCGGAGCTGTTTTTT.

Details on this clone: Other nucleotide sequences in the sample specify the same CDR3. The V gene is TRBV29-1, the J gene TRBJ2-5; no definite D call. CDR3 size: 10 residues. Germline CDR1 is SQVTM and CDR2 is ANQGSEA. The V end was cut by 3 bases, the J end by 5 bases, with 4 bases between. CDR3: CSVERETQYF. The DNA for the CDR3 is TGCAGCGTTGAGAGGGAGACCCAGTACTTC.

The chain joins TRBV10-2 to TRBJ1-2, with 7 positions matching TRBD1. The CDR3 extends over 12 amino acids. Trimming took 2 bases from V and 6 from J; bases not matched to a gene: 0. In germline, CDR1 is WSHSY, CDR2 SAAADI. The CDR3 DNA follows: TGCGCCAGCAGTGAGCAGGGGGATGGCTACACCTTC. Its translation is CASSEQGDGYTF.

This sequence joins TRBV7-6 and TRBJ2-2; D gene unclear. Per the germline V gene, CDR1 is SGHVS and CDR2 is FNYEAQ. The CDR3 loop spans 13 amino acids. Trimming removed 3 bases at V and 4 bases at J, with 6 bases between. In DNA, the CDR3 is TGTGCCAGCAGCTTTTCTATCACCGGGGAGCTGTTTTTT. Amino acids: CASSFSITGELFF. Filled out from reference TRBV7-6 and TRBJ2-2, the complete variable domain reads GAGVSQSPRYKVTKRGQDVALRCDPISGHVSLYWYRQALGQGPEFLTYFNYEAQQDKSGLPNDRFSAERPEGSISTLTIQRTEQRDSAMYRCASSFSITGELFFGEGSRLTVL.

This clone was detected only once. J is TRBJ2-7 and V is TRBV7-9; TRBD1 aligns across 9 bases. Germline loops: CDR1 SEHNR, CDR2 FQNEAQ (reference sequence). CDR3 size: 14 residues. V lost 3 bases to trimming and J lost 3 bases; unmatched junction nucleotides: 3. The CDR3 region has the DNA TGTGCCAGCAGCTTGGACAGGGGTATCTACGAGCAGTACTTC. Amino acids: CASSLDRGIYEQYF.

Only one count was recorded for this clone. The genes are TRBV27 and TRBJ2-3; a weak D match, TRBD2 (5 bases). Germline values: CDR1 MNHEY, CDR2 SMNVEV (reference sequence). V lost 5 bases to trimming and J lost 5 bases, with 20 bases between them. There are 16 residues in the CDR3. The CDR3 DNA is TGTGCCAGCAGTGACGCTCTAGCCGCATGGGGAGATACGCAGTATTTT. Translation gives CASSDALAAWGDTQYF.

The J gene is TRBJ2-7, the V gene TRBV7-9; a possible D gene is TRBD2 (6 bases). V gave up 6 bases and J gave up 3 bases, with 12 bases separating them. This CDR3 has 13 residues. Germline V gives CDR1 SEHNR, CDR2 FQNEAQ (reference sequence). The CDR3 here is CASSLAPDYEQYF. The CDR3 region has the DNA TGTGCCAGCAGTCTAGCGCCCGACTACGAGCAGTACTTC.

The CDR3 sequence: CASSLFDGQSETQYF. As DNA, the CDR3 is TGTGCCAGCAGCTTGTTTGATGGACAGTCGGAGACCCAGTACTTC. The gene calls are TRBV7-6 and TRBJ2-5, with D possibly being TRBD1 (6 bases). Between the trimmed V and J ends, which lost 3 bases and 5 bases, there was a span of 16 bases. The CDR3 is made up of 15 amino acids. Per the germline V gene, CDR1 is SGHVS and CDR2 is FNYEAQ. The whole variable domain, remainder taken from reference TRBV7-6 and TRBJ2-5, is GAGVSQSPRYKVTKRGQDVALRCDPISGHVSLYWYRQALGQGPEFLTYFNYEAQQDKSGLPNDRFSAERPEGSISTLTIQRTEQRDSAMYRCASSLFDGQSETQYFGPGTRLLVL.

This chain uses TRBV2 with TRBJ2-7, with 10 bases identical to TRBD2. V was clipped by 2 bases and J by 7 bases; unmatched bases: 8. This CDR3 is 15 amino acids long. The germline V gene encodes CDR1 SNHLY and CDR2 FYNNEI. The CDR3 loop is CASSEYLAGAREQYF. The DNA for the CDR3 is TGTGCCAGCAGTGAATATCTAGCGGGAGCTCGGGAGCAGTACTTC.

The rearrangement uses TRBV2 and TRBJ2-7; D possibly uses TRBD1 or TRBD2 (5 bases each). The CDR3 covers 16 residues. Per the germline V gene, CDR1 is SNHLY and CDR2 is FYNNEI. Trimming took 6 bases from V and 9 from J, leaving 27 bases between them. CDR3 in amino acids: CASRGIRDPPNEGQYF. CDR3 bases: TGTGCCAGCAGGGGGATCCGGGACCCTCCGAACGAGGGGCAGTACTTC.

Concerning this clone: Different DNA sequences within this sample yield the same CDR3. This chain joins TRBV7-9 and TRBJ1-5; no definite D call. The CDR3 length is 12 residues. V was cut by 0 bases and J by 6 bases, with 3 bases left in between. Germline V gene data show CDR1 as SEHNR and CDR2 as FQNEAQ (reference sequence). DNA of the CDR3: TGTGCCAGCAGCTTAGCCGGTCAGCCCCAGCATTTT. Its protein is CASSLAGQPQHF.

The CDR3 sequence is CATSRDFVSTAPNTEAFF. The CDR3 nucleotides are TGTGCCACCAGCAGAGATTTTGTATCAACAGCTCCGAACACTGAAGCTTTCTTT. The chain joins TRBV15 to TRBJ1-1; the D is unclear. V lost 0 bases and J 1 base, leaving 18 bases between the germline ends. Germline V lookup: CDR1 LNHNV, CDR2 YYDKDF (reference sequence). CDR3 length: 18 residues.

The gene calls are TRBV7-9 and TRBJ1-2; no definite D call. Germline CDR1 and CDR2: SEHNR and FQNEAQ (reference sequence). V gave up 1 base and J gave up 1 base, with 13 bases separating them. This CDR3 spans 16 amino acids. CDR3 nucleotide sequence: TGTGCCAGCAGCTTAGTTGGTGCAGTAAATAACTATGGCTACACCTTC. Protein sequence: CASSLVGAVNNYGYTF.

The chain links TRBV7-9 to TRBJ1-1; D unclear. Germline V gene lookup returns CDR1 SEHNR and CDR2 FQNEAQ (reference sequence). This CDR3 contains 12 residues. The V and J ends lost 1 base and 7 bases respectively, with 7 bases between them. The CDR3 region has the DNA TGTGCCAGCAGCTTAGTTGTAAGTGAAGCTTTCTTT. Encoded protein: CASSLVVSEAFF.

The chain joins TRBV30 to TRBJ2-3; the D is unclear. The CDR3 loop spans 16 amino acids. The germline V gene has CDR1 GTSNPN and CDR2 SVGIG (reference sequence). Between the trimmed V and J ends, which lost 0 bases and 2 bases, there was a span of 15 bases. Here the CDR3 DNA reads TGTGCCTGGAGTGTATCAAGGCAAGGAAACACAGATACGCAGTATTTT. It yields the protein CAWSVSRQGNTDTQYF.

CDR3 nucleotide sequence: TGCGCCAGCAGCCAAGGCCCTCCAAGCGGGCTGTTTTTT. This sequence encodes CASSQGPPSGLFF. The gene calls are TRBV4-1 and TRBJ1-4; D uncertain. CDR1 and CDR2 (germline): MGHRA, YSYEKL. The CDR3 spans 13 residues. V was cut by 1 base and J by 14 bases, with 14 bases left in between.

The chain is built from TRBV29-1 and TRBJ1-1; no reliable D call. This CDR3 comprises 13 residues. Germline lookup yields CDR1 SQVTM and CDR2 ANQGSEA. V was cut by 7 bases and J by 1 base, with 13 bases left in between. For the CDR3, the DNA is TGCAGCGCGTTTGTTTCGGGGAACACTGAAGCTTTCTTT. As protein: CSAFVSGNTEAFF. Combining the CDR3 with reference TRBV29-1 and TRBJ1-1 gives the whole variable domain SAVISQKPSRDICQRGTSLTIQCQVDSQVTMMFWYRQQPGQSLTLIATANQGSEATYESGFVIDKFPISRPNLTFSTLTVSNMSPEDSSIYLCSAFVSGNTEAFFGQGTRLTVV.

This clone showed up just once. The V call is TRBV14, the J call TRBJ2-1; D gene ambiguous. Germline CDR1 is SGHDN and CDR2 is FVKESK. This CDR3 contains 14 residues. Trimming cost V 1 base and J 9 bases, with 13 bases left between them. The CDR3 loop is CASSQGQYYVEQFF. The CDR3 DNA reads TGTGCCAGCAGCCAAGGTCAATACTACGTTGAGCAGTTCTTC. Combining the CDR3 with reference TRBV14 and TRBJ2-1 gives the whole variable domain EAGVTQFPSHSVIEKGQTVTLRCDPISGHDNLYWYRRVMGKEIKFLLHFVKESKQDESGMPNNRFLAERTGGTYSTLKVQPAELEDSGVYFCASSQGQYYVEQFFGPGTRLTVL.